The 10 T cell receptor beta chains reported below all come from one sample, sequenced in a study of shared clonotypes between healthy human individuals. Libraries were prepared by immunoSEQ multiplex PCR; TCRdb keeps only in-frame clonotypes and omits some of them. This table holds around 2.3 million clones, around 95% found once. Sequenced sample: naive CD4+ T cells sorted from blood. Subset reported: CD45RA+ positively selected. These receptors all stem from a man between 18 and 29 years old in good health.

J is TRBJ2-1 and V is TRBV19, with 14 nucleotides matching TRBD2. The CDR3 has 16 amino acids. V was pared by 5 bases and J by 4 bases, with 4 bases of the junction left unmatched. Germline values: CDR1 LNHDA, CDR2 SQIVND (reference sequence). Here the CDR3 reads CASSAGLAGAYNEQFF. The CDR3 region has the DNA TGTGCCAGTAGTGCGGGACTAGCGGGGGCTTACAATGAGCAGTTCTTC.

This chain uses TRBV28 with TRBJ2-5; the D gene is possibly TRBD2 (5 bases). The CDR3 is made up of 14 amino acids. The germline V gene encodes CDR1 MDHEN and CDR2 SYDVKM. V lost 3 bases, J lost 7 bases, and 15 bases lay in between. CDR3: CASSFAEGAGTQYF. The DNA for the CDR3 is TGTGCCAGCAGTTTCGCAGAGGGAGCCGGGACCCAGTACTTC.

The chain uses TRBV5-4 and TRBJ2-4; TRBD1 agrees at 7 bases. Germline lookup yields CDR1 SGHNT and CDR2 YYREEE (reference sequence). The CDR3 length is 16 residues. V lost 5 bases and J lost 0; bases outside the gene matches: 8. CDR3 protein: CASSLTTGKAKNIQYF. The CDR3 nucleotides are TGTGCCAGCAGTTTAACGACAGGGAAAGCCAAAAACATTCAGTACTTC.

The V call is TRBV30, the J call TRBJ1-4, with 9 bases identical to TRBD1. This CDR3 region has 13 residues. Germline CDR1 is GTSNPN and CDR2 is SVGIG (reference sequence). V dropped 0 bases and J dropped 13; count of bases not matched to a gene: 6. CDR3 loop: CAWSVGGQGGLFF. The CDR3 nucleotides are TGTGCCTGGAGTGTCGGGGGACAGGGCGGACTGTTTTTT.

This clone was seen once. The V gene is TRBV10-3, the J gene TRBJ2-6; 10 nucleotides align to TRBD1. The J segment lost 1 base and the V segment lost 4 bases, leaving 4 bases of the junction unmatched. The CDR3 loop spans 17 amino acids. From germline, CDR1 is ENHRY and CDR2 SYGVKD. CDR3 coding DNA: TGTGCCATCAGTGGGACAGGGGGGCTATCTGGGGCCAACGTCCTGACTTTC. Amino acids: CAISGTGGLSGANVLTF.

The J gene is TRBJ2-7, the V gene TRBV11-2; D may match TRBD1 or TRBD2 (5 bases each). Between the trimmed V and J ends, which lost 0 bases and 6 bases, there was a span of 15 bases. The CDR3 sequence is 15 residues long. Germline CDR1 and CDR2: SGHAT and FQNNGV. This chain's CDR3 is CASSLDGGPGTEQYF. CDR3 nucleotides: TGTGCCAGCAGCTTAGATGGCGGCCCTGGGACCGAGCAGTACTTC. Full variable domain (outside the CDR3, taken from reference TRBV11-2 and TRBJ2-7): EAGVAQSPRYKIIEKRQSVAFWCNPISGHATLYWYQQILGQGPKLLIQFQNNGVVDDSQLPKDRFSAERLKGVDSTLKIQPAKLEDSAVYLCASSLDGGPGTEQYFGPGTRLTVT.

This clone was observed once. V is TRBV6-1 and J is TRBJ2-2; 7 bases match TRBD1. The V gene end was trimmed by 1 base and the J gene end by 2 bases; junction bases not matched to a gene: 1. Germline CDR1 MNHNS, CDR2 SASEGT. The CDR3 spans 15 residues. Here the CDR3 DNA reads TGTGCCAGCAGTGAAGGACAGGGAAACACCGGGGAGCTGTTTTTT. As protein: CASSEGQGNTGELFF.

The chain has TRBV4-3 and TRBJ2-2; TRBD2 matches 8 bases. Germline CDR1 reads LGHNA; CDR2 reads YSLEER. V trimming: 3 bases; J trimming: 3 bases; junction bases outside the gene matches: 9. The length of the CDR3 is 17 residues. CDR3 sequence reads: CASSQTRSGRDTGELFF. In DNA form, the CDR3 reads TGCGCCAGCAGCCAGACGAGGAGCGGGAGAGACACCGGGGAGCTGTTTTTT.

This rearrangement joins TRBV18 to TRBJ1-1, with D tentatively TRBD1 (5 bases). CDR1 and CDR2 (germline): KGHSH, LQKENI. The CDR3 loop spans 14 amino acids. V was clipped by 2 bases and J by 4 bases, with 11 bases between them. CDR3 sequence reads: CASSPSGASTEAFF. In nucleotides, the CDR3 is TGTGCCAGCTCACCATCCGGGGCGAGCACTGAAGCTTTCTTT. The entire variable domain, with the rest obtained from reference TRBV18 and TRBJ1-1, is as follows: NAGVMQNPRHLVRRRGQEARLRCSPMKGHSHVYWYRQLPEEGLKFMVYLQKENIIDESGMPKERFSAEFPKEGPSILRIQQVVRGDSAAYFCASSPSGASTEAFFGQGTRLTVV.

J is TRBJ2-2 and V is TRBV9; D is perhaps TRBD1 (6 bases). With 4 bases removed from V and 1 base from J, the gap between germline ends came to 20 bases. The length of the CDR3 is 18 residues. Germline CDR1 SGDLS, CDR2 YYNGEE. This CDR3 reads CASSLGGQRPQNTGELFF. CDR3 bases: TGTGCCAGCAGCCTCGGAGGACAGCGACCGCAGAACACCGGGGAGCTGTTTTTT.